The present TCR beta chain was sequenced within a study of T cell responses to AZD1222 COVID-19 vaccine. Second-dose timings of about 4 or about 12 weeks were pooled. Germline V lookup: CDR1 SGHAT, CDR2 FQNNGV. Deletions cut 5 bases from V and 4 bases from J, with 26 bases between. The CDR3 length is 18 residues. Generated by immunoSEQ multiplex PCR, the TCRdb table keeps only in-frame clones and is missing some. The repertoire holds under 110,000 clones, with over 75% as singletons. The material sequenced was peripheral blood, taken 28 days after the second AZD1222 dose. The receptor comes from an adult who received the AZD1222 COVID-19 vaccine. J is TRBJ1-1 and V is TRBV11-2; a weak D match, TRBD1 (5 bases). The CDR3 protein is CASSTPAGGGSSGTEAFF. CDR3 in DNA: TGTGCCAGCAGCACGCCTGCCGGGGGTGGCTCGTCGGGCACTGAAGCTTTCTTT. The whole variable domain, remainder taken from reference TRBV11-2 and TRBJ1-1, is EAGVAQSPRYKIIEKRQSVAFWCNPISGHATLYWYQQILGQGPKLLIQFQNNGVVDDSQLPKDRFSAERLKGVDSTLKIQPAKLEDSAVYLCASSTPAGGGSSGTEAFFGQGTRLTVV.